Described below is a single T cell receptor beta chain sequence and its context. With autoimmune disease history or systemic immunosuppression, patients were excluded. The CDR3 has 14 amino acids. Trimming at V came to 5 bases and at J to 1 base, leaving 3 bases not matched to a gene. Germline V gene data show CDR1 as SGHRS and CDR2 as YFSETQ. Measured with immunoSEQ multiplex PCR; TCRdb has only the in-frame clones, and not every one. The sample consists of tens of thousands of clones, 65% to 90% of them appearing once. The data were obtained in a study of OX40 agonist ivuxolimab in advanced cancers. In the study overall: Participants could have had prior anti-PD-1, anti-PD-L1 or anti-CTLA-4 therapy, and approximately 37% had some.

The sequencing used CD4+ or CD8+ T cells sorted from blood, collected in a trial of the OX40 agonist ivuxolimab. The J gene is TRBJ2-1, the V gene TRBV5-1; 7 nucleotides match TRBD2. The TCR comes from an adult with an advanced solid tumor such as melanoma, head and neck, liver or kidney cancer. CDR3 in amino acids: CASRGGSSYNEQFF. As DNA, the CDR3 is TGCGCCAGCAGGGGCGGGAGTTCCTACAATGAGCAGTTCTTC.